This T cell receptor (beta chain) emerged from a study of T cell responses to AZD1222 COVID-19 vaccine. Study conclusions and caveats: Reportedly, nearly half the spike-specific TCRs target unmutated variant regions.

Trimming pared 3 bases from V and 4 bases from J, leaving 9 bases between. The CDR3 has 13 amino acids. As for this clone: Its antigen is not known.

Sequencing was performed with immunoSEQ multiplex PCR; in TCRdb, only in-frame clones are kept and a portion is missing. The sample carries about 140,000 clones, 91% recorded once. This TCR came from an adult in good health. The sequences come from peripheral blood, collected on day 0 of AZD1222 vaccination. The chain employs TRBV12-3 or TRBV12-4 and TRBJ1-2; possible D gene TRBD1, 6 bases. The CDR3 DNA reads as TGTGCCAGCAGTTTCAGGGGTGTCTATGGCTACACCTTC. Residues: CASSFRGVYGYTF.